The T cell receptor beta chain described here comes from a study of blood T cell repertoires in COVID-19. Background on the study: T cells, B-cell-depleted T cells, or PBMCs supplied cDNA or gDNA.

Libraries were prepared by immunoSEQ multiplex PCR; TCRdb keeps only in-frame clonotypes and omits some of them. The sample includes 20,000 to 25,000 clones, 65% to 80% of them seen just once. Concerning this clone itself: The germline gene is not matched at one end of the junction; a read error may be the cause.

CDR1 is SNHLY and CDR2 is FYNNEI in the germline V gene. This CDR3 comprises 15 residues. Sequenced sample: peripheral blood. The TCR comes from a human donor in a cohort sampled during active or convalescent COVID-19. The chain has TRBV2 and TRBJ2-5; tentatively, D is TRBD2 (8 bases). The CDR3 DNA sequence: TGTGCCAGCAGCGAAGGGGGCGGGGGGCTCTGGGCCCAGTACTTC. Amino acid sequence: CASSEGGGGLWAQYF.